A single sample gave rise to the 18 T cell receptor beta chains below, sequenced in a study of beta chain features in type 1 diabetes. Expressed TCRB transcripts were sequenced because the entire RNA isolate underwent reverse transcription. The method was immunoSEQ multiplex PCR; TCRdb's version includes in-frame clones alone and lacks a portion of them. The sample comprises a few hundred thousand clones, approximately 16% of which are singletons, and roughly 0.015% rests with the top ten. No antigen is known for these receptors. General study results and limits: Moderately but significantly shorter TCRB CDR3s were found in Type 1 diabetes patients in all four CD4+ subsets.

The specimen sequenced was naive CD4+ T cells from blood. The receptors derive from a man aged 18 to 30 with type 1 diabetes.

The chain combines TRBV14 with TRBJ2-1, with D possibly being TRBD2 (5 bases). CDR1 and CDR2 from the germline V gene are SGHDN and FVKESK. The CDR3 consists of 15 residues. Trimming cost V 2 bases and J 2 bases, with 10 bases left between them. CDR3 residues: CASSQIARPYNEQFF. Here the CDR3 DNA reads TGTGCCAGCAGCCAAATAGCGAGACCCTACAATGAGCAGTTCTTC.

The chain joins TRBV9 to TRBJ1-5, with D hard to call. The ends were cut back, 0 bases at V and 2 bases at J, with 9 bases in the middle. This CDR3 has 15 amino acids. The V gene's germline CDR1 is SGDLS and CDR2 YYNGEE. In DNA form, the CDR3 reads TGTGCCAGCAGCGTAGGACTCGGCGGCAATCAGCCCCAGCATTTT. Translating gives CASSVGLGGNQPQHF. Looking up the rest from reference TRBV9 and TRBJ1-5 gives the full variable domain: DSGVTQTPKHLITATGQRVTLRCSPRSGDLSVYWYQQSLDQGLQFLIQYYNGEERAKGNILERFSAQQFPDLHSELNLSSLELGDSALYFCASSVGLGGNQPQHFGDGTRLSIL.

V is TRBV4-2 and J is TRBJ1-5, with TRBD1 matching 7 bases. Germline V gives CDR1 LGHNA, CDR2 YNFKEQ. Unmatched junction bases numbered 0, after V lost 1 base and J lost 6 bases. The CDR3 is made up of 13 amino acids. The CDR3: CASSQGDSQPQHF. CDR3 nucleotides: TGTGCCAGCAGCCAAGGGGACAGTCAGCCCCAGCATTTT.

This chain uses TRBV18 with TRBJ2-5, with D perhaps matching TRBD1 (6 bases). V lost 5 bases, J lost 5 bases, and 15 bases lay in between. CDR1 is KGHSH and CDR2 is LQKENI in the germline V gene. The CDR3 covers 14 residues. CDR3 coding DNA: TGTGCCAGCTCAACCAACAGGGCCCAGGAGACCCAGTACTTC. As protein: CASSTNRAQETQYF.

The chain has TRBV19 and TRBJ2-4, with a weak D call TRBD2 (6 bases). Germline assignment: CDR1 LNHDA and CDR2 SQIVND (reference sequence). The ends were cut back, 6 bases at V and 8 bases at J, with 17 bases in the middle. This CDR3 region has 14 residues. In nucleotides, the CDR3 is TGTGCCAGTAGGATCCGGGACTTGGGAGACATTCAGTACTTC. Its translation is CASRIRDLGDIQYF.

The V call is TRBV29-1, the J call TRBJ2-1, with TRBD2 identical over 11 bases. The V gene end was trimmed by 1 base and the J gene end by 8 bases; junction bases not matched to a gene: 4. The CDR3 contains 14 residues. Looked up from germline, CDR1 is SQVTM and CDR2 is ANQGSEA. The CDR3 nucleotides read TGCAGCGTTGAAGGCCGTAGCGGGAGGGATGAGCAGTTCTTC. Residues: CSVEGRSGRDEQFF.

The CDR3 sequence is CASRHGTSPPDTQYF. In DNA form, the CDR3 reads TGTGCCAGCAGACACGGGACTTCCCCGCCAGATACGCAGTATTTT. V gene TRBV28 combines with J gene TRBJ2-3; a possible D gene is TRBD2 (6 bases). Looked up from germline, CDR1 is MDHEN and CDR2 is SYDVKM. V lost 6 bases, J lost 4 bases, and 17 bases lay in between. This CDR3 comprises 15 residues.

This chain connects TRBV4-1 to TRBJ2-7; 9 bases agree with TRBD1. Per germline, CDR1 MGHRA and CDR2 YSYEKL. This CDR3 spans 14 amino acids. Trimming took 4 bases from V and 4 from J; bases not matched to a gene: 5. CDR3 amino acids: CASSLRDRAYEQYF. DNA for the CDR3: TGCGCCAGCAGCCTCCGGGACAGGGCATACGAGCAGTACTTC.

This sequence joins TRBV7-2 and TRBJ2-2; 12 bases agree with TRBD1. Germline CDR1 SGHTA, CDR2 FQGNSA. The CDR3 contains 16 residues. Trimming removed 5 bases from V and 5 bases from J; junction bases left unmatched: 6. The CDR3: CASSRPGQGATGELFF. The CDR3 DNA follows: TGTGCCAGCAGCCGTCCGGGACAGGGGGCAACCGGGGAGCTGTTTTTT. The whole variable domain, filled in from reference TRBV7-2 and TRBJ2-2, reads GAGVSQSPSNKVTEKGKDVELRCDPISGHTALYWYRQSLGQGLEFLIYFQGNSAPDKSGLPSDRFSAERTGGSVSTLTIQRTQQEDSAVYLCASSRPGQGATGELFFGEGSRLTVL.

This clone has only a few counts. The V call is TRBV30, the J call TRBJ1-5; 7 positions match TRBD1. The CDR3 loop spans 16 amino acids. The germline gives CDR1 GTSNPN, CDR2 SVGIG (reference sequence). The V segment lost 0 bases and the J segment 5 bases; nucleotides outside the gene matches: 10. CDR3 sequence reads: CAWSVPQDRTYQPQHF. As DNA, the CDR3 is TGTGCCTGGAGTGTACCCCAGGACAGGACATATCAGCCCCAGCATTTT. The full variable domain, completed using reference TRBV30 and TRBJ1-5, is SQTIHQWPATLVQPVGSPLSLECTVEGTSNPNLYWYRQAAGRGLQLLFYSVGIGQISSEVPQNLSASRPQDRQFILSSKKLLLSDSGFYLCAWSVPQDRTYQPQHFGDGTRLSIL.

In this sample, this clone turned up once. The V gene is TRBV19, the J gene TRBJ2-1; D is perhaps TRBD1 (5 bases). CDR1 and CDR2 from the germline V gene are LNHDA and SQIVND (reference sequence). V was cut by 9 bases and J by 2 bases, with 11 bases left in between. This CDR3 region has 13 residues. For the CDR3, the DNA is TGTGCCAGCTGTCAGGGCCCCTACAATGAGCAGTTCTTC. It is translated as CASCQGPYNEQFF. Full variable domain (outside the CDR3, taken from reference TRBV19 and TRBJ2-1): DGGITQSPKYLFRKEGQNVTLSCEQNLNHDAMYWYRQDPGQGLRLIYYSQIVNDFQKGDIAEGYSVSREKKESFPLTVTSAQKNPTAFYLCASCQGPYNEQFFGPGTRLTVL.

The rearrangement links TRBV7-9 to TRBJ1-1; tentatively, D is TRBD1 (6 bases). Germline CDR1 reads SEHNR; CDR2 reads FQNEAQ (reference sequence). V dropped 2 bases and J dropped 11 bases, with 15 bases sitting between them. This CDR3 has 13 amino acids. In nucleotides, the CDR3 is TGTGCCAGCAGCTTAAGGCAGGGGATCGGGGCTTTCTTT. Translated, it gives CASSLRQGIGAFF.

This clone has just a few counts. V and J are TRBV4-1 and TRBJ1-4, with 7 bases aligning to TRBD1. The trim removed 6 bases at V and 3 bases at J, leaving 7 bases unmatched. The CDR3 loop spans 15 amino acids. Germline V CDR1 and CDR2: MGHRA, YSYEKL. The CDR3 sequence: CASRTTGNANEKLFF. CDR3 nucleotide sequence: TGCGCCAGCAGAACGACAGGGAACGCTAATGAAAAACTGTTTTTT.

The J gene is TRBJ1-5, the V gene TRBV29-1; D possibly corresponds to TRBD1 (5 bases). The length of the CDR3 is 12 residues. Germline V lookup: CDR1 SQVTM, CDR2 ANQGSEA. The V end lost 4 bases, the J end lost 6 bases, and 10 bases lay between the germline ends. CDR3 DNA: TGCAGCGTTGCAGGGATCGGTCAGCCCCAGCATTTT. Its protein is CSVAGIGQPQHF.

This clone was seen only a few times. This chain uses TRBV6-6 with TRBJ1-1; D perhaps matches TRBD1 (5 bases). V lost 0 bases and J 2 bases, leaving 7 bases between the germline ends. The length of the CDR3 is 14 residues. Germline loops: CDR1 MNHNY, CDR2 SVGAGI (reference sequence). CDR3 in amino acids: CASSYSTVNTEAFF. Here the CDR3 DNA reads TGTGCCAGCAGTTACTCGACAGTTAACACTGAAGCTTTCTTT.

This clone appeared a single time. The rearrangement links TRBV4-1 to TRBJ2-1, with 7 bases lining up with TRBD2. The V gene's germline CDR1 is MGHRA and CDR2 YSYEKL. This CDR3 is 17 amino acids long. The junction had 11 bases not matched to a gene; V was cut back by 0 bases and J by 6 bases. CDR3 coding DNA: TGCGCCAGCAGCCAAGATGGAGTGGGAGGGCCGAGCAATGAGCAGTTCTTC. Its protein product is CASSQDGVGGPSNEQFF.

This clone was counted between two and nine times. This sequence joins TRBV2 and TRBJ1-2; TRBD1 is a possible D gene (5 bases). Germline V gives CDR1 SNHLY, CDR2 FYNNEI. The length of the CDR3 is 12 residues. The V end lost 9 bases, the J end lost 8 bases, and 16 bases lay between the germline ends. This chain's CDR3 is CASSREGRGYTF. The CDR3 DNA reads TGTGCCAGTTCCAGGGAGGGTCGGGGCTACACCTTC.

This clone occurred a few times. This chain joins TRBV7-9 and TRBJ1-4; 9 nucleotides agree with TRBD1. The germline V gene has CDR1 SEHNR and CDR2 FQNEAQ (reference sequence). V was pared by 4 bases and J by 8 bases, with 11 bases of the junction left unmatched. The CDR3 runs to 16 residues. CDR3 coding DNA: TGTGCCAGCAGCTCCCTCTCGGGACAGGGTAGAGAAAAACTGTTTTTT. Amino acids: CASSSLSGQGREKLFF.